This T cell receptor (beta chain) was recorded in a study of shared clonotypes between healthy human individuals. This clone showed up many times. Produced via immunoSEQ multiplex PCR; TCRdb's table is partial and in-frame only. The data show about 470,000 clones, more than 75% seen once. What was sequenced was PBMCs. This TCR was recovered from a woman aged 40 to 49 in good health. Some clones in this sample may be carry-over from other donors' samples.

CDR3 sequence: CASSVLAGGIFGTDTQYF. CDR3 sequence (DNA): TGTGCCAGCAGTGTACTAGCGGGAGGGATCTTCGGCACAGATACGCAGTATTTT. The chain employs TRBV25-1 and TRBJ2-3; 13 bases are a match to TRBD2. V shed 4 bases and J 1 base; nucleotides not matched to a gene: 8. CDR1 is MGHDK and CDR2 is SYGVNS in the germline V gene. The CDR3 runs 18 residues.